This is a list of T cell receptor beta chains from one sample in a study of T-cell reconstitution after alpha-beta-depleted transplantation in children. TCRdb ran MiXCR on the PCR reads and lists one entry per CDR3 protein. This sample has about 260,000 distinct CDR3 sequences, with roughly 8.2% found just once. This specimen consisted of PBMCs, mostly from graft donor cells, obtained 180 days after TCRalphabeta/CD19-depleted stem cell transplant. The receptor set was obtained from a male patient younger than 18 who had a stem cell transplant for acute lymphoblastic leukemia, so the T cells may come from the graft donor. Both conserved end residues are part of each CDR3. A D gene is named only where the DNA matches it firmly. The listing skips clone size in some rows; elsewhere it reads once, few, many or a size class.

>TRBJ1-1|many|NA|TRBV5-1
TGCGCCAGCAGCTTGGGGCCCGGGGGGAAAGCTTTCTTT
CASSLGPGGKAFF
>TRBJ2-1|many|TRBD2|TRBV5-1
TGCGCCAGCAGCTTTCTCGGGAGGGCCCATGAGCAGTTCTTC
CASSFLGRAHEQFF
>TRBJ2-1|many|TRBD1|TRBV28
TGTGCCAGCAGATTACAGGGGGCAGGGTTAAATGAGCAGTTCTTC
CASRLQGAGLNEQFF
>TRBJ2-4|many|NA|TRBV29-1
TGCAGCGTTGAACGGGGATCCGAAAACATTCAGTACTTC
CSVERGSENIQYF
>TRBJ2-1|many|TRBD2|TRBV5-1
TGCGCCAGCAGCTTGACCGGGACTAACTACAATGAGCAGTTCTTC
CASSLTGTNYNEQFF
>TRBJ2-1|NA|NA|TRBV18
TGTGCCAGCACCCCACGGACCTACAATGAGCAGTTCTTC
CASTPRTYNEQFF
>TRBJ2-4|many|TRBD2|TRBV7-2
TGTGCCAGCAGCTTATACGCGCCGGGGGGGGCCAAAAACATTCAGTACTTC
CASSLYAPGGAKNIQYF
>TRBJ2-5|many|TRBD2|TRBV5-1
TGCGCCAGCAGCTTAAACCCAAAAGCGGGAGGAGAGACCCAGTACTTC
CASSLNPKAGGETQYF
>TRBJ2-7|many|TRBD2|TRBV7-9
TGTGCCAGCAGCTCGTGGACTAGCGGGCACTCGGACTACGAGCAGTACTTC
CASSSWTSGHSDYEQYF
>TRBJ2-7|many|NA|TRBV28
TGTGCCAGCAGTTTCCCGGGCGGGGTTGAGCAGTACTTC
CASSFPGGVEQYF
>TRBJ2-3|many|TRBD2|TRBV12-3/TRBV12-4
TGTGCCAGCAGTTCGTTAGCGGGAGCCCCAGATACGCAGTATTTT
CASSSLAGAPDTQYF
>TRBJ1-5|many|NA|TRBV9
TGTGCCAGCAGCGGTGGGACACCAGATCAGCCCCAGCATTTT
CASSGGTPDQPQHF
>TRBJ2-2|many|TRBD2|TRBV19
TGTGCCAGTAGCTTTACTAGCGGACTGAACACCGGGGAGCTGTTTTTT
CASSFTSGLNTGELFF
>TRBJ2-3|many|TRBD2|TRBV6-5
TGTGCCAGCAGTTACTTCCCGCGGGGGTCCGGGGCGGGCACAGATACGCAGTATTTT
CASSYFPRGSGAGTDTQYF
>TRBJ2-7|many|TRBD2|TRBV28
TGTGCCAGCAGTTCCGGGAGCGGGACCTACGAGCAGTACTTC
CASSSGSGTYEQYF
>TRBJ2-7|many|TRBD1|TRBV5-6
TGTGCCAGCAGAAGGACAGGCGCTTTAACCGAGCAGTACTTC
CASRRTGALTEQYF
>TRBJ2-5|many|TRBD1|TRBV7-9
TGTGCCAGCAGCTCGGGACAGGGGGCCGGGACCCAGTACTTC
CASSSGQGAGTQYF
>TRBJ2-5|many|TRBD1|TRBV27
TGTGCCAGCAGACTTCAGGGGGCTGGACAAGAGACCCAGTACTTC
CASRLQGAGQETQYF
>TRBJ2-1|many|TRBD2|TRBV6-2/TRBV6-3
TGCGCCAGCAGCCGGACTAGCGGATACAATGAGCAGTTCTTC
CASSRTSGYNEQFF
>TRBJ2-7|few|TRBD2|TRBV3-1
TGTGCCAGCAGCCCTCCTACCGGGGGGTACTACGAGCAGTACTTC
CASSPPTGGYYEQYF
>TRBJ2-1|many|TRBD2|TRBV29-1
TGCAGCGGCCGGACTAGCGGCTACAATGAGCAGTTCTTC
CSGRTSGYNEQFF
>TRBJ1-5|many|NA|TRBV6-5
TGTGCCAGCAGTTACTCGAAGGCCTTCGATGGCAATCAGCCCCAGCATTTT
CASSYSKAFDGNQPQHF
>TRBJ2-7|many|NA|TRBV20-1
TGCAGTGCCCGAGGGATGACCTACGAGCAGTACTTC
CSARGMTYEQYF
>TRBJ1-1|many|TRBD1|TRBV5-1
TGCGCCAGCAGCTGGACGACAGGGGGCGCGGGGACTGAAGCTTTCTTT
CASSWTTGGAGTEAFF
>TRBJ1-2|many|NA|TRBV2
TGTGCCAGCAGTGAATTAGGTCAGCCTTCTAACTATGGCTACACCTTC
CASSELGQPSNYGYTF
>TRBJ2-3|many|TRBD2|TRBV20-1
TGCAGTGCTAGAGTCACTAGCGGGAGAGGTGGCACAGATACGCAGTATTTT
CSARVTSGRGGTDTQYF
>TRBJ2-7|many|TRBD1|TRBV5-1
TGCGCCAGCAGTTCAGACAGGGCAGTGGGCTACGAGCAGTACTTC
CASSSDRAVGYEQYF